The 24 T cell receptor beta chains in this list originate from one sample, sequenced in a study of T cells in Graves' hyperthyroidism and ophthalmopathy. RNA transcripts yielded amplified TCR beta CDR3 regions. The study used the HTBI primer set for a first-round RT-PCR of the TCR CDR3. TCRdb re-called the multiplex PCR reads with MiXCR, one entry per CDR3 protein. The sample yields about 500,000 distinct CDR3 sequences, around 15% seen once. The sample was blood. These receptors all stem from a woman younger than 35 with Graves' hyperthyroidism.

This sequence joins TRBV19 and TRBJ1-2; 8 nucleotides line up with TRBD1. Trimming at V came to 3 bases and at J to 0 bases, leaving 3 bases not matched to a gene. Germline values: CDR1 LNHDA, CDR2 SQIVND (reference sequence). The CDR3 covers 15 residues. CDR3 nucleotide sequence: TGTGCCAGTAGTATCCTGGGACAGGCTAACTATGGCTACACCTTC. Amino acid sequence: CASSILGQANYGYTF. Together with reference TRBV19 and TRBJ1-2, the CDR3 gives the full variable domain: DGGITQSPKYLFRKEGQNVTLSCEQNLNHDAMYWYRQDPGQGLRLIYYSQIVNDFQKGDIAEGYSVSREKKESFPLTVTSAQKNPTAFYLCASSILGQANYGYTFGSGTRLTVV.

This rearrangement joins TRBV7-2 to TRBJ2-7, with 8 nucleotides matching TRBD2. Germline V gene data show CDR1 as SGHTA and CDR2 as FQGNSA. The CDR3 is 15 amino acids. The ends lost 4 bases at V and 3 bases at J; junction bases unmatched: 8. The CDR3, as DNA: TGTGCCAGCAGCTATCGGACTAGCCTAAGCTACGAGCAGTACTTC. Protein sequence: CASSYRTSLSYEQYF.

The rearrangement joins TRBV27 to TRBJ2-3; 8 bases align to TRBD2. The CDR3 contains 14 residues. Germline lookup yields CDR1 MNHEY and CDR2 SMNVEV (reference sequence). V gave up 8 bases and J gave up 7 bases; unmatched junction bases: 11. The CDR3 region is CASRGGTSLNTQYF. Here the CDR3 DNA reads TGTGCCAGCCGGGGCGGGACTAGTCTAAATACGCAGTATTTT.

Comment on this clonotype: This may be a read error, as it is one base from a much larger clone. The genes are TRBV20-1 and TRBJ2-1, with TRBD2 identical over 10 bases. Germline V gene data show CDR1 as DFQATT and CDR2 as SNEGSKA (reference sequence). The length of the CDR3 is 15 residues. CDR3 protein: CSARTTSGDYNDQFF. In DNA form, the CDR3 reads TGCAGTGCTAGAACAACTAGCGGGGACTACAATGATCAGTTCTTC.

This clonotype was seen a few times. The chain joins TRBV20-1 to TRBJ2-4; 7 bases align to TRBD1. Losses at the gene ends were 6 bases for V and 2 bases for J; bases not matched to a gene: 4. This CDR3 has 13 residues. CDR1 DFQATT and CDR2 SNEGSKA come from the germline V gene (reference sequence). CDR3 loop: CSATGQPKNIQYF. The CDR3 bases are TGCAGTGCAACGGGACAGCCCAAAAACATTCAGTACTTC.

V gene TRBV7-6 combines with J gene TRBJ2-7; D may be TRBD1 (6 bases). Between the trimmed V and J ends, which lost 9 bases and 2 bases, there was a span of 17 bases. Per the germline V gene, CDR1 is SGHVS and CDR2 is FNYEAQ. This CDR3 has 14 amino acids. CDR3 sequence (DNA): TGTGCCAGAGACTTTCGGGACAAGACCTACGAGCAGTACTTC. Translated, it gives CARDFRDKTYEQYF.

Remarks on this clonotype: At one boundary the junction diverges from the germline segment, which might be a read error. The rearrangement uses TRBV7-2 and TRBJ2-5; 8 nucleotides match TRBD1. The CDR3 is 15 amino acids. Germline assignment: CDR1 SGHTA and CDR2 FQGNSA. CDR3 in amino acids: CANSQFQGARETQYF. DNA for the CDR3: TGTGCCAACAGCCAGTTTCAGGGGGCAAGAGAGACCCAGTACTTC.

This clonotype was counted between two and nine times. The CDR3, as DNA: TGTGCCAGCAGTTTATCCGCAGCGAATAATTCACCCCTCCACTTT. This gives the protein CASSLSAANNSPLHF. The chain joins TRBV12-3 or TRBV12-4 to TRBJ1-6, with no clear D. This CDR3 spans 15 amino acids. The germline V and J ends were trimmed by 2 bases and 5 bases, with 10 bases remaining between them.

This clonotype showed up just a few times. The CDR3 sequence is CASSLTNFLGTDTQYF. For the CDR3, the DNA is TGTGCCAGCAGCTTAACAAACTTCCTAGGCACAGATACGCAGTATTTT. The V gene is TRBV7-9, the J gene TRBJ2-3; D remains ambiguous. The V gene's germline CDR1 is SEHNR and CDR2 FQNEAQ (reference sequence). The CDR3 spans 16 residues. The V and J ends lost 2 bases and 1 base respectively, with 13 bases between them. The full variable domain, completed using reference TRBV7-9 and TRBJ2-3, is DTGVSQNPRHKITKRGQNVTFRCDPISEHNRLYWYRQTLGQGPEFLTYFQNEAQLEKSRLLSDRFSAERPKGSFSTLEIQRTEQGDSAMYLCASSLTNFLGTDTQYFGPGTRLTVL.

The genes are TRBV4-1 and TRBJ1-1; 8 positions agree with TRBD1. This CDR3 comprises 17 residues. The J segment lost 4 bases and the V segment lost 1 base, leaving 11 bases of the junction unmatched. Germline lookup yields CDR1 MGHRA and CDR2 YSYEKL. CDR3: CASSQGLSKQGVTEAFF. CDR3 coding DNA: TGCGCCAGCAGCCAAGGGCTCTCAAAACAGGGGGTCACTGAAGCTTTCTTT.

This clonotype was detected many times. The CDR3 coding sequence is TGCAGTGCTAGAGATAGGCGGACAGAAAACAATGAGCAGTTCTTC. Residues: CSARDRRTENNEQFF. The gene calls are TRBV20-1 and TRBJ2-1, with D possibly TRBD1 on 6 matching bases. This CDR3 has 15 residues. The V and J ends lost 0 bases and 5 bases respectively, with 14 bases between them. The germline CDR1 and CDR2 sequences are DFQATT and SNEGSKA (reference sequence).

The rearrangement links TRBV27 to TRBJ2-3; D is possibly TRBD1 or TRBD2 (6 bases each). The V and J ends lost 4 bases and 3 bases respectively, with 11 bases between them. This CDR3 comprises 14 residues. Germline V gene sequence: CDR1 MNHEY, CDR2 SMNVEV (reference sequence). Here the CDR3 reads CASSSGARTDTQYF. Here the CDR3 DNA reads TGTGCCAGCAGTTCGGGGGCGCGGACAGATACGCAGTATTTT.

This clonotype was seen ten or more times. The chain couples TRBV6-1 to TRBJ2-3; 7 bases align to TRBD2. With 6 bases clipped from V and 4 bases from J, the junction kept 19 bases outside the gene matches. The CDR3 is 18 amino acids. In germline, CDR1 is MNHNS, CDR2 SASEGT. CDR3 nucleotide sequence: TGTGCCAGCAGGGATCCCCTGCGACTAGCCTTAGATTCAGATACGCAGTATTTT. Its protein is CASRDPLRLALDSDTQYF.

This clonotype was observed at least ten times. CDR3 sequence reads: CASSFTGVPRTEAFF. The CDR3 bases are TGTGCCAGCAGTTTCACAGGGGTTCCGCGCACTGAAGCTTTCTTT. V gene TRBV12-3 or TRBV12-4 combines with J gene TRBJ1-1; TRBD1 matches 7 bases. The CDR3 totals 15 residues. V shed 3 bases, J shed 4 bases, and the junction held 8 bases outside the gene matches.

This clonotype was observed at least ten times. V is TRBV7-8 and J is TRBJ1-4, with 8 bases lining up with TRBD1. Losses at the gene ends were 4 bases for V and 10 bases for J; bases not matched to a gene: 8. CDR1 SGHVS and CDR2 FQNEAQ come from the germline V gene. The CDR3 extends over 14 amino acids. The CDR3 spells CASSSDRVAGKLFF. The CDR3 DNA reads TGTGCCAGCAGCTCGGACAGGGTTGCGGGAAAACTGTTTTTT. The full variable domain, rest sourced from reference TRBV7-8 and TRBJ1-4, is GAGVSQSPRYKVAKRGQDVALRCDPISGHVSLFWYQQALGQGPEFLTYFQNEAQLDKSGLPSDRFFAERPEGSVSTLKIQRTQQEDSAVYLCASSSDRVAGKLFFGSGTQLSVL.

There are many counts of this clonotype. The genes are TRBV11-2 and TRBJ2-2; D gene unclear. The J call may not be correct, given that the DNA end is closer to TRBJ1-1. The germline V gene has CDR1 SGHAT and CDR2 FQNNGV. This CDR3 comprises 15 residues. This CDR3 reads CASSFASLGGRGAFF. In nucleotides, the CDR3 is TGTGCCAGCAGCTTCGCCTCCTTAGGTGGTCGGGGAGCTTTCTTT.

This clonotype showed up many times. CDR3 in amino acids: CASSFGWTPRYNEQFF. CDR3 sequence (DNA): TGTGCCAGCAGCTTTGGGTGGACTCCGAGGTACAATGAGCAGTTCTTC. This chain connects TRBV7-9 to TRBJ2-1; a possible D gene is TRBD2 (5 bases). This CDR3 has 16 amino acids. V was shortened by 3 bases and J by 4 bases, with 16 bases between the two germline ends. Germline CDR1 SEHNR, CDR2 FQNEAQ (reference sequence).

This clonotype has ten or more counts. V usage is TRBV28 and J usage is TRBJ2-3, with 11 positions matching TRBD2. Germline V lookup: CDR1 MDHEN, CDR2 SYDVKM. The CDR3 runs to 14 residues. The V and J ends lost 7 bases and 4 bases, in that order; junction bases with no gene match: 4. The CDR3 reads CASTASGRPDTQYF. CDR3 DNA sequence: TGTGCCAGCACCGCTAGCGGGAGGCCAGATACGCAGTATTTT.

The V gene is TRBV2, the J gene TRBJ1-1; 9 bases match TRBD1. The germline CDR1 and CDR2 sequences are SNHLY and FYNNEI. The ends lost 6 bases at V and 0 bases at J; junction bases unmatched: 5. This CDR3 has 15 amino acids. CDR3 nucleotide sequence: TGTGCCAGCAGACTCCGGGACAGGGTGAACACTGAAGCTTTCTTT. It yields the protein CASRLRDRVNTEAFF. Full variable domain (rest looked up from reference TRBV2 and TRBJ1-1): EPEVTQTPSHQVTQMGQEVILRCVPISNHLYFYWYRQILGQKVEFLVSFYNNEISEKSEIFDDQFSVERPDGSNFTLKIRSTKLEDSAMYFCASRLRDRVNTEAFFGQGTRLTVV.

To note about this clonotype: Given a much more abundant clone one base away, this may be a read error. This sequence joins TRBV24-1 and TRBJ1-4; no reliable D call. The CDR3 spans 16 residues. In germline, CDR1 is KGHDR, CDR2 SFDVKD. In DNA form, the CDR3 reads TGTGCCACCAGTGATAGCAGCACCGCAACTAATGAAAAACTGCTTTTT. Its protein is CATSDSSTATNEKLLF.

This clonotype was counted at least ten times. V gene TRBV14 combines with J gene TRBJ1-1; TRBD1 might be the D (5 bases). CDR3 length: 13 residues. Deletions cut 2 bases from V and 5 bases from J, with 9 bases between. Germline CDR1 reads SGHDN; CDR2 reads FVKESK. CDR3 loop: CASSQPGRTEAFF. The CDR3 DNA reads as TGTGCCAGCAGCCAACCAGGGAGGACTGAAGCTTTCTTT.

J is TRBJ1-1 and V is TRBV20-1; 9 nucleotides agree with TRBD1. The germline V gene encodes CDR1 DFQATT and CDR2 SNEGSKA (reference sequence). The CDR3 covers 15 residues. Trimming cost V 5 bases and J 4 bases; bases outside gene matches: 11. For the CDR3, the DNA is TGCAGTGCTGGGGGGGCCCCGACAGGGGGCACTGAAGCTTTCTTT. This codes for CSAGGAPTGGTEAFF.

The chain couples TRBV12-3 or TRBV12-4 to TRBJ1-1, with 8 bases that match TRBD1. CDR3 size: 12 residues. Trimming removed 7 bases from V and 11 bases from J; junction bases left unmatched: 9. CDR3 loop: CASTTGGSRAFF. The CDR3 DNA reads TGTGCCAGCACCACAGGGGGATCTAGGGCTTTCTTT.

In this sample, this clonotype turned up many times. This chain connects TRBV5-1 to TRBJ1-2; no definite D call. The CDR3 runs to 14 residues. Germline CDR1 SGHRS, CDR2 YFSETQ. Trimming removed 4 bases from V and 3 bases from J, with 13 bases in between. The CDR3 loop reads CASSPQHPDYGYTF. The CDR3 nucleotides are TGCGCCAGCAGCCCGCAACACCCGGACTATGGCTACACCTTC.